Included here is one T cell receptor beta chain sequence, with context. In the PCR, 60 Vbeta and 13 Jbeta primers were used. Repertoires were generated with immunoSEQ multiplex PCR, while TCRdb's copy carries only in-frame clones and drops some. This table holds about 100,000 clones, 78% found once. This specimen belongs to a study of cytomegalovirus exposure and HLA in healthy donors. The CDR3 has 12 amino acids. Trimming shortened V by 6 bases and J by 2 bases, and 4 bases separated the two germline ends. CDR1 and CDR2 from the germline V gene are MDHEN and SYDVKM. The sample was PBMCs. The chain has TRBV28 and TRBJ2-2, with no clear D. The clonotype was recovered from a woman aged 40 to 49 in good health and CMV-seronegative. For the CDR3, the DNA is TGTGCCAGCAGCCATAACACCGGGGAGCTGTTTTTT. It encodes CASSHNTGELFF.